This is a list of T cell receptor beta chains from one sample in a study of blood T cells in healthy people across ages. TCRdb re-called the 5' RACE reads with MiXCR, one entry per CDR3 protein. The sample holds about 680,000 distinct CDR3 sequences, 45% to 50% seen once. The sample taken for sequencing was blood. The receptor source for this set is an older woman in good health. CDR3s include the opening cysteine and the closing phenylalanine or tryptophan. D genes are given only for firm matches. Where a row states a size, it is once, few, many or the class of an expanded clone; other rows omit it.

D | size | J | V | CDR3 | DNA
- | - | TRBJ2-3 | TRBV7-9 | CASSLEGGLRTDTQYF | TGTGCCAGCAGCTTAGAGGGCGGGCTTCGCACAGATACGCAGTATTTT
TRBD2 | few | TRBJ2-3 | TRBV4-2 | CASSRIGIVGAGDGRDTQYF | TGTGCCAGCAGCCGAATAGGCATAGTAGGAGCGGGGGATGGAAGGGATACGCAGTATTTT
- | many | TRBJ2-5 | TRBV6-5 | CASSYMGGLQETQYF | TGTGCCAGCAGTTACATGGGGGGGCTCCAAGAGACCCAGTACTTC
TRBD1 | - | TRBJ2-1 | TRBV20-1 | CSAPKPGQGYNEQFF | TGCAGTGCACCGAAACCGGGACAGGGTTACAATGAGCAGTTCTTC
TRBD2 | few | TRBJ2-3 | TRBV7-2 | CASSFYSSGRRADTQYF | TGTGCCAGCAGCTTTTATTCTAGCGGGAGACGGGCAGATACGCAGTATTTT
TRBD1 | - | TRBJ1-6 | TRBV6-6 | CAKEGQRSSPLHF | TGTGCCAAAGAGGGACAGAGGTCTTCACCCCTCCACTTT
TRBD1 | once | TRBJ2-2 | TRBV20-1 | CSATAGTGANTGELFF | TGCAGTGCTACTGCCGGGACAGGGGCCAACACCGGGGAGCTGTTTTTT
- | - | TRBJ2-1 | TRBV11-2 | CASSPGVTRNNEQFF | TGTGCCAGCAGCCCGGGGGTCACTAGGAACAATGAGCAGTTCTTC
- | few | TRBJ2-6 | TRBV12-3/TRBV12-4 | CASSLGLEGANVLTF | TGTGCCAGCAGTTTAGGGTTGGAAGGGGCCAACGTCCTGACTTTC
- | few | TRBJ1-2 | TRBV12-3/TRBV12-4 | CASSPIRNYGYTF | TGTGCCAGCAGTCCCATTAGAAACTATGGCTACACCTTC
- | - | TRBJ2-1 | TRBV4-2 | CASSQLPAGTSDYNEQFF | TGTGCCAGCAGCCAGCTACCAGCGGGCACGAGCGACTACAATGAGCAGTTCTTC
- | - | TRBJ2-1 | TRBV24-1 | CATSEPGLDNEQFF | TGTGCCACCAGTGAGCCGGGACTTGACAATGAGCAGTTCTTC
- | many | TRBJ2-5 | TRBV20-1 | CSASISHAETQYF | TGCAGTGCTAGTATAAGTCACGCGGAGACCCAGTACTTC
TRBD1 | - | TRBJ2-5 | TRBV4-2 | CASSQEGQGGTQYF | TGTGCCAGCAGCCAAGAAGGACAGGGGGGGACCCAGTACTTC
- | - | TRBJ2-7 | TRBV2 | CASRLALQYF | TGTGCCAGCAGGCTAGCGCTGCAGTACTTC
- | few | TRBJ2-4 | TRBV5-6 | CASSLDSRPKNIQYF | TGTGCCAGCAGCTTGGACTCCCGCCCCAAAAACATTCAGTACTTC
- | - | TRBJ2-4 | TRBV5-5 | CASSLAEAEQYF | TGTGCCAGCAGCTTGGCCGAGGCGGAGCAGTACTTC
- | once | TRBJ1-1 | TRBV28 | CASSPKENTEAFF | TGTGCCAGCAGCCCTAAGGAGAACACTGAAGCTTTCTTT
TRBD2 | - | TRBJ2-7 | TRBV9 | CASSGSTSGRTYEQYF | TGTGCCAGCAGCGGATCGACTAGCGGGCGAACCTACGAGCAGTACTTC
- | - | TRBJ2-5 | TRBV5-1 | CASRYGGEETQYF | TGCGCCAGCAGGTACGGGGGCGAAGAGACCCAGTACTTC
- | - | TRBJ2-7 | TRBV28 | CATWSPGRGEQYF | TGTGCCACCTGGTCTCCTGGACGCGGCGAGCAGTACTTC
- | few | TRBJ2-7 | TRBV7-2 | CASSLDSSRIAYEQYF | TGTGCCAGCAGCTTAGACTCAAGTAGAATTGCCTACGAGCAGTACTTC
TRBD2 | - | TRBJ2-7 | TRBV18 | CASSPLAGGLDNEQYF | TGTGCCAGCTCACCATTAGCGGGAGGGCTCGATAATGAGCAGTACTTC
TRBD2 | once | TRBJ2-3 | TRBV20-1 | CSASGSGTTDTQYF | TGCAGTGCTAGTGGTAGCGGGACAACAGATACGCAGTATTTT
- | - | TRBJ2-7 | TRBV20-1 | CSARRRPPGYEQYF | TGCAGTGCTAGAAGGCGGCCGCCAGGGTACGAGCAGTACTTC
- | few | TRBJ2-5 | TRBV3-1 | CASSALYETQYF | TGTGCCAGCAGCGCTCTCTACGAGACCCAGTACTTC
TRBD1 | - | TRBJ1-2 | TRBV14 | CASSQRTGVDTF | TGTGCCAGCAGCCAGCGGACAGGGGTGGACACCTTC
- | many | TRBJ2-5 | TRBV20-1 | CSARESKETQYF | TGCAGTGCTAGAGAGTCCAAAGAGACCCAGTACTTC
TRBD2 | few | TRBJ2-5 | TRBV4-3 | CASSHSGPQRETQYF | TGCGCCAGCAGCCATAGCGGGCCCCAACGAGAGACCCAGTACTTC
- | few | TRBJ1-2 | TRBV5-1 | CASSHGQTNYGYTF | TGCGCCAGCAGTCACGGACAGACTAACTATGGCTACACCTTC
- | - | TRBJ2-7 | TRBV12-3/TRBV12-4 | CASSLQGIGEQYF | TGTGCCAGCAGTTTGCAGGGTATCGGCGAGCAGTACTTC
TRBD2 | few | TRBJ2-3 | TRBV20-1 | CSAYHPSGASTDTQYF | TGCAGTGCCTACCATCCCAGCGGGGCCAGCACAGATACGCAGTATTTT
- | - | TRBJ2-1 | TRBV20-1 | CSARDNDWSYNEQFF | TGCAGTGCTAGAGATAACGATTGGTCCTACAATGAGCAGTTCTTC
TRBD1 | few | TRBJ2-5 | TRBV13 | CASSQPQGAGETQYF | TGTGCCAGCAGCCAACCCCAGGGGGCTGGGGAGACCCAGTACTTC
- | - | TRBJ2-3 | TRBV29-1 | CSVAPVAGLGDTQYF | TGCAGCGTGGCCCCTGTAGCTGGATTGGGAGATACGCAGTATTTT